This T cell receptor (beta chain) was recovered during a study of T cell responses to AZD1222 COVID-19 vaccine. The study, taken as a whole, reports: Spike as a whole was targeted by vaccine-associated CD4 TCRs, dominant at 160-218 and 743-854.

Worth noting for this clone: Antigen specificity is unknown. A junction boundary mismatches the germline segment, possibly from a read error.

The table came from immunoSEQ multiplex PCR; TCRdb's copy has only in-frame clones and leaves some out. This sample has about 73,000 clones, with around 88% found just once. The TCR was taken from an adult in good health. Specimen: peripheral blood, collected on day 0 of AZD1222 vaccination.

The CDR3 coding sequence is TGTGCTAGCAGCGAGGGGCCTAGCGTTTCCTACGAGCAGTACTTC. It yields the protein CASSEGPSVSYEQYF. The chain carries TRBV7-7 and TRBJ2-7; D perhaps matches TRBD2 (6 bases). Looked up from germline, CDR1 is SSHAT and CDR2 is FNYEAQ (reference sequence). The CDR3 contains 15 residues.